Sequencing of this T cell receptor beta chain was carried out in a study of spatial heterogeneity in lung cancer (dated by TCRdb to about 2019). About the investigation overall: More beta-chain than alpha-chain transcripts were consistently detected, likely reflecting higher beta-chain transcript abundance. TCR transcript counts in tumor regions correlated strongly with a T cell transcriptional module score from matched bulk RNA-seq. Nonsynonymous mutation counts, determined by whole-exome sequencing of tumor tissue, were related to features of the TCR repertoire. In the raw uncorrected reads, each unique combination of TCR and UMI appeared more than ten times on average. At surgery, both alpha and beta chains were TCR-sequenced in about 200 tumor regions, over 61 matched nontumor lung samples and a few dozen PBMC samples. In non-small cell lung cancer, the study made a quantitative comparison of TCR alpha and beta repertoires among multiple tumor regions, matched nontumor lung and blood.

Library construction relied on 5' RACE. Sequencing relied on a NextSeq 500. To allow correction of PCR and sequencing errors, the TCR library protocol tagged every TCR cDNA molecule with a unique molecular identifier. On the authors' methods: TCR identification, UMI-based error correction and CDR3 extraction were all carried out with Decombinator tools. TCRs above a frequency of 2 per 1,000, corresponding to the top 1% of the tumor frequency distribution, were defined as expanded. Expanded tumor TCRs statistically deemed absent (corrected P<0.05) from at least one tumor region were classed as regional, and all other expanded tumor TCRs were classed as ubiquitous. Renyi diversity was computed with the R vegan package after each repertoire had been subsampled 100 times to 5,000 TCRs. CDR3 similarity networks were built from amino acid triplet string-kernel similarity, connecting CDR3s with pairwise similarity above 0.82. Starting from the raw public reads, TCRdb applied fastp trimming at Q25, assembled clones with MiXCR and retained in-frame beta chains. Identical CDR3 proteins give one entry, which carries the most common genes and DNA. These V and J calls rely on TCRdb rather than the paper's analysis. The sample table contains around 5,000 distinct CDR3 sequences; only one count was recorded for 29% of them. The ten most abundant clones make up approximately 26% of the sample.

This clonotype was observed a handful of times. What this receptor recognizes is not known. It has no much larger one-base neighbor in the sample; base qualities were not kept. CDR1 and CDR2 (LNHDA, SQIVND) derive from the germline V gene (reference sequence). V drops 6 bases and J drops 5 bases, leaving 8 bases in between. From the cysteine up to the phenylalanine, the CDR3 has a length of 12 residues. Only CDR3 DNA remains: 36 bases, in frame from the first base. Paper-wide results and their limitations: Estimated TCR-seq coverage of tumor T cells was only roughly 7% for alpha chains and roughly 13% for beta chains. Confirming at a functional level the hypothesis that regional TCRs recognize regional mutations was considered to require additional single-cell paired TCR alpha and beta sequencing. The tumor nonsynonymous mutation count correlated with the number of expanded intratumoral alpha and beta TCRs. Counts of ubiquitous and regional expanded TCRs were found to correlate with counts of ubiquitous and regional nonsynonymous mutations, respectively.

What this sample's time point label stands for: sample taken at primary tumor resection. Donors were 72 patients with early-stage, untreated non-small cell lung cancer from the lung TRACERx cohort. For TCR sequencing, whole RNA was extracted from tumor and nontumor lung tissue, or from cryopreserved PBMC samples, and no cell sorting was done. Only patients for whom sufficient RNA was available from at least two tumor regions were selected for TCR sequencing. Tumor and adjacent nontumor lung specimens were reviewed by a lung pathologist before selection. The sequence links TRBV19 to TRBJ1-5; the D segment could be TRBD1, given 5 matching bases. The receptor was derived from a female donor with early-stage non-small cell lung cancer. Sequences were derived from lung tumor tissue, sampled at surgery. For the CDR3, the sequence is CASSNRYQPQHF. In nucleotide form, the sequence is TGTGCCAGTAGCAACAGGTATCAGCCCCAGCATTTT. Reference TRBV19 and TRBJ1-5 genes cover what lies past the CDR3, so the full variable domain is DGGITQSPKYLFRKEGQNVTLSCEQNLNHDAMYWYRQDPGQGLRLIYYSQIVNDFQKGDIAEGYSVSREKKESFPLTVTSAQKNPTAFYLCASSNRYQPQHFGDGTRLSIL.